Presented here are 18 T cell receptor beta chains from one specimen sequenced in a study of blood T cell repertoires in COVID-19. The table came from immunoSEQ multiplex PCR; TCRdb's copy has only in-frame clones and leaves some out. This sample carries about 340,000 clones, about nine tenths of them seen once, and the ten largest clones take more than 5%. What was sequenced was peripheral blood. The source of these receptors is a woman between 45 and 60 years old with COVID-19, enrolled during active disease.

The chain is built from TRBV18 and TRBJ1-1; TRBD1 aligns across 11 bases. Per germline, CDR1 KGHSH and CDR2 LQKENI. The CDR3 sequence is 13 residues long. Trimming at V came to 0 bases and at J to 12 bases, leaving 3 bases not matched to a gene. CDR3 residues: CASSPPDRGRTFF. Written as DNA, the CDR3 is TGTGCCAGCTCACCACCGGACAGGGGGCGGACTTTCTTT. The complete variable domain, with remaining parts taken from reference TRBV18 and TRBJ1-1, reads NAGVMQNPRHLVRRRGQEARLRCSPMKGHSHVYWYRQLPEEGLKFMVYLQKENIIDESGMPKERFSAEFPKEGPSILRIQQVVRGDSAAYFCASSPPDRGRTFFGQGTRLTVV.

This sequence joins TRBV27 and TRBJ2-1, with 11 bases fitting TRBD2. This CDR3 comprises 18 residues. The germline gives CDR1 MNHEY, CDR2 SMNVEV (reference sequence). V shed 3 bases, J shed 1 base, and the junction held 8 bases outside the gene matches. As DNA, the CDR3 is TGTGCCAGCAGTTTGGCTAGCGGGAGGAGATTTTCCTACAATGAGCAGTTCTTC. Translated: CASSLASGRRFSYNEQFF.

This clone was seen a few times. V and J are TRBV15 and TRBJ2-1; TRBD2 might be the D (7 bases). With 1 base removed from V and 5 bases from J, the gap between germline ends came to 12 bases. This CDR3 region has 15 residues. Germline CDR1 is LNHNV and CDR2 is YYDKDF (reference sequence). In nucleotides, the CDR3 is TGTGCCACCAGCAGAGCGGGGGGCCGAGACAATGAGCAGTTCTTC. Amino acid sequence: CATSRAGGRDNEQFF.

J is TRBJ2-2 and V is TRBV27; 8 nucleotides match TRBD2. There are 17 residues in the CDR3. CDR1 and CDR2 (germline): MNHEY, SMNVEV (reference sequence). V was clipped by 3 bases and J by 4 bases; unmatched bases: 10. The CDR3 protein is CASSFLQFSGGTGELFF. The CDR3 coding sequence is TGTGCCAGCAGTTTTCTCCAGTTCAGCGGGGGCACCGGGGAGCTGTTTTTT.

The chain couples TRBV7-9 to TRBJ2-7, with a weak D call TRBD1 (5 bases). Trimming removed 3 bases from V and 6 bases from J, with 15 bases in between. Germline V gene lookup returns CDR1 SEHNR and CDR2 FQNEAQ (reference sequence). The CDR3 sequence is 14 residues long. The CDR3 region has the DNA TGTGCCAGCAGCTTTTATCTGCAGGGCGGCGAGCAGTACTTC. This codes for CASSFYLQGGEQYF.

This clone was seen a single time. The J gene is TRBJ1-5, the V gene TRBV10-3; 7 positions agree with TRBD1. The CDR3 covers 13 residues. The germline CDR1 and CDR2 sequences are ENHRY and SYGVKD. J was trimmed by 4 bases and V by 5 bases; bases with no gene match: 2. The CDR3 nucleotides are TGTGCCATCAGTTCGACAGGGAATCAGCCCCAGCATTTT. Amino acids: CAISSTGNQPQHF.

Here the CDR3 reads CASQGLENIQYF. As DNA, the CDR3 is TGTGCCAGCCAGGGGCTGGAAAACATTCAGTACTTC. The chain employs TRBV5-6 and TRBJ2-4; maybe TRBD1 (6 bases). The CDR3 is made up of 12 amino acids. The V gene's germline CDR1 is SGHDT and CDR2 YYEEEE. V was pared by 7 bases and J by 5 bases, with 10 bases between. The whole variable domain, filled in from reference TRBV5-6 and TRBJ2-4, reads DAGVTQSPTHLIKTRGQQVTLRCSPKSGHDTVSWYQQALGQGPQFIFQYYEEEERQRGNFPDRFSGHQFPNYSSELNVNALLLGDSALYLCASQGLENIQYFGAGTRLSVL.

This clone appeared once. This chain uses TRBV9 with TRBJ1-1, with a tentative D call TRBD1 (6 bases). V dropped 3 bases and J dropped 0 bases, with 12 bases sitting between them. The CDR3 spans 15 residues. The V gene's germline CDR1 is SGDLS and CDR2 YYNGEE. Here the CDR3 DNA reads TGTGCCAGCAGCGCCGGGCAGGGGATGAACACTGAAGCTTTCTTT. Amino acid sequence: CASSAGQGMNTEAFF.

The chain joins TRBV20-1 to TRBJ2-4, with D unresolved. Looked up from germline, CDR1 is DFQATT and CDR2 is SNEGSKA (reference sequence). Trimming cost V 6 bases and J 3 bases, with 9 bases left between them. The CDR3 extends over 12 amino acids. The CDR3 loop is CSASPSKNIQYF. The CDR3 bases are TGCAGTGCAAGTCCGAGCAAAAACATTCAGTACTTC.

V usage is TRBV3-1 (or the pseudogene TRBV3-2) and J usage is TRBJ1-5; D not resolved. V was shortened by 1 base and J by 0 bases, with 7 bases between the two germline ends. The CDR3 has 15 amino acids. CDR1 and CDR2 (germline): LGHDT, YNNKEL (reference sequence). CDR3 residues: CASSQAGDSNQPQHF. The CDR3 DNA sequence: TGTGCCAGCAGCCAAGCCGGAGATAGCAATCAGCCCCAGCATTTT.

In nucleotides, the CDR3 is TGTGCCTGGCGGCAGGGGGCCCACGATACGCAGTATTTT. Its translation: CAWRQGAHDTQYF. V gene TRBV30 combines with J gene TRBJ2-3; 8 bases map to TRBD1. Unmatched junction bases numbered 7, after V lost 5 bases and J lost 6 bases. Germline V lookup: CDR1 GTSNPN, CDR2 SVGIG (reference sequence). The CDR3 runs 13 residues.

The CDR3 bases are TGTGCCAGCAGCTTTTCCAAGGGGGCCTCTCACTATGGCTACACCTTC. Translated, it gives CASSFSKGASHYGYTF. The gene calls are TRBV5-6 and TRBJ1-2; TRBD1 matches at 7 bases. This CDR3 has 16 residues. Germline trimming cut 2 bases from V and 3 bases from J; bases unmatched to any gene: 10. Germline CDR1 SGHDT, CDR2 YYEEEE. Full variable domain (missing parts from reference TRBV5-6 and TRBJ1-2): DAGVTQSPTHLIKTRGQQVTLRCSPKSGHDTVSWYQQALGQGPQFIFQYYEEEERQRGNFPDRFSGHQFPNYSSELNVNALLLGDSALYLCASSFSKGASHYGYTFGSGTRLTVV.

The V and J genes are TRBV6-5 and TRBJ2-1; D is uncertain. V lost 0 bases and J 9 bases, leaving 6 bases between the germline ends. This CDR3 spans 12 amino acids. The germline CDR1 and CDR2 sequences are MNHEY and SVGAGI. The CDR3 loop is CASSYSTGEQFF. The CDR3 nucleotides are TGTGCCAGCAGTTACTCGACGGGTGAGCAGTTCTTC.

The chain uses TRBV5-1 and TRBJ1-3, with D possibly matching TRBD1 (5 bases). The CDR3 loop spans 15 amino acids. Trimming took off 4 bases at V and 3 bases at J, with 14 bases between the two ends. The germline V gene has CDR1 SGHRS and CDR2 YFSETQ. The CDR3 bases are TGCGCCAGCAGCCTGGAGGGACTGGGTGGAAACACCATATATTTT. This encodes CASSLEGLGGNTIYF.

This chain joins TRBV14 and TRBJ2-3; unclear D gene. Trimming took 2 bases from V and 4 from J, leaving 16 bases between them. CDR1 is SGHDN, CDR2 FVKESK, per germline. CDR3 length: 16 residues. The CDR3 loop reads CASSQISALFADTQYF. The DNA of the CDR3 is TGTGCCAGCAGCCAAATATCTGCACTTTTCGCAGATACGCAGTATTTT.

This clone was detected only once. At one of its ends the junction is not consistent with the germline gene, which may arise from a read error. The chain has TRBV7-2 and TRBJ1-1; no reliable D call. Germline assignment: CDR1 SGHTA and CDR2 FQGNSA. The CDR3 consists of 13 residues. CDR3 region: CASSPTVKTEAFF. Written as DNA, the CDR3 is TGTGCCAGCAGTCCTACAGTGAAGACTGAAGCTTTCTTT. Together with reference TRBV7-2 and TRBJ1-1, the CDR3 gives the full variable domain: GAGVSQSPSNKVTEKGKDVELRCDPISGHTALYWYRQSLGQGLEFLIYFQGNSAPDKSGLPSDRFSAERTGGSVSTLTIQRTQQEDSAVYLCASSPTVKTEAFFGQGTRLTVV.

This clone was seen only once. The rearrangement joins TRBV5-6 to TRBJ1-5; D is perhaps TRBD1 (5 bases). Germline V CDR1 and CDR2: SGHDT, YYEEEE. The CDR3 has 14 residues. V was trimmed by 0 bases and J by 7 bases, leaving 11 bases between them. Written as DNA, the CDR3 is TGTGCCAGCAGCTTGGTTGGGGCTAGGCAGCCCCAGCATTTT. Its protein is CASSLVGARQPQHF. The whole variable domain, remainder taken from reference TRBV5-6 and TRBJ1-5, is DAGVTQSPTHLIKTRGQQVTLRCSPKSGHDTVSWYQQALGQGPQFIFQYYEEEERQRGNFPDRFSGHQFPNYSSELNVNALLLGDSALYLCASSLVGARQPQHFGDGTRLSIL.

The chain recombines TRBV15 with TRBJ2-5; 14 bases are shared with TRBD2. V shed 11 bases, J shed 2 bases, and the junction held 4 bases outside the gene matches. CDR3 length equals 14 residues. CDR1 LNHNV and CDR2 YYDKDF come from the germline V gene (reference sequence). The CDR3 sequence is CAARLAGGQETQYF. CDR3 DNA sequence: TGTGCCGCAAGACTAGCGGGAGGGCAAGAGACCCAGTACTTC.